The 10 T cell receptor beta chains below were found in one sample sequenced in a study of T cell changes during pregnancy in multiple sclerosis. Assay used: immunoSEQ multiplex PCR; TCRdb lists only in-frame clones, some missing. Of around 92,000 clones in the sample, around 93% are singletons; the top ten hold 2% to 2.5%. Sample: peripheral blood, taken in the third trimester of pregnancy. The origin of the receptors is a female donor with multiple sclerosis, enrolled in a pregnancy study.

Only a few counts were recorded for this clone. The V and J genes are TRBV19 and TRBJ2-7, with a tentative D call TRBD1 (5 bases). CDR3 size: 15 residues. CDR1 and CDR2 from the germline V gene are LNHDA and SQIVND (reference sequence). V was cut by 4 bases and J by 0 bases, with 13 bases left in between. The CDR3 nucleotides are TGTGCCAGTAGTAGATGGGGCCTAAACTCCTACGAGCAGTACTTC. This translates into CASSRWGLNSYEQYF.

The chain combines TRBV7-3 with TRBJ2-5, with 8 bases matching TRBD1. The CDR3 extends over 17 amino acids. The trim removed 5 bases at V and 5 bases at J, leaving 16 bases unmatched. The germline CDR1 and CDR2 sequences are SGHTA and FQGTGA. The CDR3 region is CASSQRTGHKFKETQYF. CDR3 sequence (DNA): TGTGCCAGCAGCCAAAGGACAGGGCACAAGTTTAAGGAGACCCAGTACTTC.

A single count supports this clone. V and J are TRBV27 and TRBJ2-3; D is unclear. The CDR3 consists of 16 residues. Trimming took off 2 bases at V and 1 base at J, with 13 bases between the two ends. Germline CDR1 is MNHEY and CDR2 is SMNVEV (reference sequence). The CDR3 sequence is CASSLGRNGGTDTQYF. CDR3 sequence (DNA): TGTGCCAGCAGTTTAGGCAGGAACGGCGGCACAGATACGCAGTATTTT.

The gene calls are TRBV25-1 and TRBJ2-5; 9 bases map to TRBD2. Looked up from germline, CDR1 is MGHDK and CDR2 is SYGVNS. Trimming took 5 bases from V and 11 from J; bases not matched to a gene: 6. The CDR3 is made up of 12 amino acids. The CDR3 DNA follows: TGTGCCAGCAGTTTCGCGGGAGGGGCTCAGTACTTC. It codes for CASSFAGGAQYF.

The chain uses TRBV5-1 and TRBJ2-7; 9 nucleotides agree with TRBD2. The germline gives CDR1 SGHRS, CDR2 YFSETQ. V gave up 3 bases and J gave up 5 bases; unmatched junction bases: 9. The CDR3 has 15 amino acids. The CDR3 sequence is CASSSLRTSDDEQYF. CDR3 DNA: TGCGCCAGCAGCTCCCTTAGGACTAGCGACGACGAGCAGTACTTC.

The chain recombines TRBV7-2 with TRBJ2-3; 8 bases are shared with TRBD1. Germline assignment: CDR1 SGHTA and CDR2 FQGNSA. V lost 5 bases to trimming and J lost 2 bases; unmatched junction nucleotides: 6. The CDR3 length is 15 residues. CDR3 residues: CASSRDRPNTDTQYF. The CDR3 nucleotides read TGTGCCAGCAGCCGGGACAGGCCTAACACAGATACGCAGTATTTT.

The V and J genes are TRBV10-1 and TRBJ2-7; TRBD2 matches at 8 bases. Trimming at V came to 5 bases and at J to 7 bases, leaving 16 bases not matched to a gene. CDR1 WNHNN and CDR2 SYGVQD come from the germline V gene (reference sequence). The CDR3 spans 16 residues. The CDR3 nucleotides are TGCGCCAGCAGTCCCGGGGTAGCGGGGACCCCGGGGGAGCAGTACTTC. It translates to CASSPGVAGTPGEQYF.

The table lists this clone with a count of one. This chain links TRBV29-1 with TRBJ2-1, with 13 bases matching TRBD2. Germline lookup yields CDR1 SQVTM and CDR2 ANQGSEA. V shed 6 bases and J 9 bases; nucleotides not matched to a gene: 5. This CDR3 region has 13 residues. The CDR3 DNA reads TGCAGCGTGAGGACTAGCGGGAGCGGTGAGCAGTTCTTC. Translation: CSVRTSGSGEQFF.

This clone was detected only once. This rearrangement joins TRBV7-9 to TRBJ2-3, with TRBD2 identical over 7 bases. This CDR3 contains 16 residues. Trimming at V came to 8 bases and at J to 2 bases, leaving 13 bases not matched to a gene. Germline V gene lookup returns CDR1 SEHNR and CDR2 FQNEAQ (reference sequence). CDR3 coding DNA: TGTGCCAGCGCATATGTGGCGGGAGATCCCACAGATACGCAGTATTTT. Protein: CASAYVAGDPTDTQYF.

The J gene is TRBJ2-3, the V gene TRBV15; 10 nucleotides agree with TRBD2. The germline V gene has CDR1 LNHNV and CDR2 YYDKDF (reference sequence). Unmatched junction bases numbered 6, after V lost 0 bases and J lost 3 bases. This CDR3 has 17 residues. CDR3 sequence reads: CATSRELAGLGTDTQYF. The CDR3 DNA sequence: TGTGCCACCAGCAGAGAACTAGCGGGACTGGGGACAGATACGCAGTATTTT.